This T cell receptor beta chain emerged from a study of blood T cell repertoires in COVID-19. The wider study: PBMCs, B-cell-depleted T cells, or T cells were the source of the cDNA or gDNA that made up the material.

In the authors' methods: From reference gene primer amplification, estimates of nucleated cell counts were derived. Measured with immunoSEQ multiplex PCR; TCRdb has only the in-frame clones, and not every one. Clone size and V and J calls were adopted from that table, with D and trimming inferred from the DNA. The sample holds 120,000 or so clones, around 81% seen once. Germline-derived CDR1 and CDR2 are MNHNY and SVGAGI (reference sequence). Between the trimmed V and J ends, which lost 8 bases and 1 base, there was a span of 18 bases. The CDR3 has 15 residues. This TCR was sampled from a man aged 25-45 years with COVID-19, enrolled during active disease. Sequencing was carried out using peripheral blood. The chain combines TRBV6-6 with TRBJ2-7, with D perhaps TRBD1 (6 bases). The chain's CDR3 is CASRSQTGGSYEQYF. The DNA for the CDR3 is TGTGCCAGCCGTTCTCAGACAGGAGGATCCTACGAGCAGTACTTC.